Listed below are T cell receptor beta chains from one sample, sequenced in a study of shared clonotypes between healthy human individuals. TCRdb keeps only in-frame clones here, not all; method: immunoSEQ multiplex PCR. This table has 600,000 or so clones, roughly 98% appearing once. Sequencing was performed on naive CD8+ T cells sorted from blood. The origin of the receptors is a young man in good health. Each CDR3 is given with its conserved first and last residue. The order of the fields is J gene, D gene, clone size, CDR3 length, V gene, CDR3 protein, CDR3 DNA. A D gene is named only where the DNA matches it firmly. Clone size appears in some rows only: once, few, many, or a class for an expanded clone.

>TRBJ2-7|TRBD1|-|15|TRBV7-9
CASSDRDRGRFEQYF
TGTGCCAGCAGCGACCGGGACAGGGGGCGTTTCGAGCAGTACTTC
>TRBJ2-1|-|-|18|TRBV12-1
CASSFGLLTQSSYNEQFF
TGTGCCAGCAGCTTTGGACTACTAACTCAAAGCTCCTACAATGAGCAGTTCTTC
>TRBJ2-7|-|-|11|TRBV6-1
CASVRGYEQYF
TGTGCCAGCGTTCGAGGCTACGAGCAGTACTTC
>TRBJ2-3|TRBD1|-|15|TRBV5-1
CASSLALDRGDTQYF
TGCGCCAGCAGCTTGGCCTTGGACAGGGGAGATACGCAGTATTTT
>TRBJ2-7|-|-|13|TRBV10-3
CAISPGTHYEQYF
TGTGCCATCAGTCCGGGAACCCACTACGAGCAGTACTTC
>TRBJ2-1|-|-|13|TRBV29-1
CSVEERDNNEQFF
TGCAGCGTTGAAGAGCGGGACAACAATGAGCAGTTCTTC
>TRBJ2-4|TRBD1|-|10|TRBV20-1
CSARVDRVYF
TGCAGTGCTAGAGTGGACAGGGTCTACTTC
>TRBJ1-4|-|-|14|TRBV10-2
CASSPTYTDEKLFF
TGCGCCAGCAGTCCAACTTACACCGATGAAAAACTGTTTTTT
>TRBJ1-1|-|-|14|TRBV27
CASSLVRGNTEAFF
TGTGCCAGCAGTTTAGTTAGGGGTAACACTGAAGCTTTCTTT
>TRBJ2-1|-|-|21|TRBV7-8
CASSHEPTWTDRGTTIIEQFF
TGTGCCAGCAGCCACGAACCAACCTGGACAGATCGGGGAACCACAATTATTGAGCAGTTCTTC
>TRBJ1-2|TRBD1|-|17|TRBV27
CASSLSPQTGGWYGYTF
TGTGCCAGCAGTTTATCCCCCCAGACAGGGGGCTGGTATGGCTACACCTTC
>TRBJ2-7|-|-|11|TRBV7-9
CASSLTYEQYF
TGTGCCAGCAGCCTGACCTACGAGCAGTACTTC
>TRBJ1-3|-|-|15|TRBV29-1
CSVELMAASGNTIYF
TGCAGCGTTGAACTTATGGCGGCCTCTGGAAACACCATATATTTT
>TRBJ2-7|TRBD2|-|15|TRBV4-3
CASSPGLAGRDEQYF
TGCGCCAGCAGCCCCGGACTAGCGGGACGGGACGAGCAGTACTTC
>TRBJ1-2|-|-|11|TRBV11-2
CASSLAGGYTF
TGTGCCAGCAGCTTGGCGGGAGGCTACACCTTC
>TRBJ2-7|-|-|15|TRBV9
CASSVEDAGSYEQYF
TGTGCCAGCAGCGTAGAAGACGCGGGATCCTACGAGCAGTACTTC
>TRBJ2-7|-|-|12|TRBV5-6
CASSLGYYEQYF
TGTGCCAGCAGCTTGGGGTACTACGAGCAGTACTTC
>TRBJ1-5|TRBD1|-|16|TRBV6-6
CASSYWDRVFIQPQHF
TGTGCCAGCAGTTATTGGGACAGGGTCTTTATTCAGCCCCAGCATTTT
>TRBJ2-1|-|-|14|TRBV7-2
CVTQLILSVGEQFF
TGTGTCACGCAGCTTATACTTTCGGTTGGTGAGCAGTTCTTC
>TRBJ2-7|-|-|14|TRBV9
CASSEDYYSYEQYF
TGTGCCAGCAGCGAAGACTACTACTCCTACGAGCAGTACTTC
>TRBJ2-7|TRBD2|-|13|TRBV27
CASSQGLASEQYF
TGTGCCAGCAGTCAGGGACTAGCGTCGGAGCAGTACTTC
>TRBJ2-7|-|-|15|TRBV7-9
CASSPRSLSRHEQYF
TGTGCCAGCAGCCCTAGGAGTCTAAGTAGGCACGAGCAGTACTTC
>TRBJ1-5|TRBD1|-|18|TRBV6-4
CASSGSGQGPRIDQPQHF
TGTGCCAGCAGTGGATCGGGACAGGGTCCGCGCATCGATCAGCCCCAGCATTTT
>TRBJ1-1|-|-|16|TRBV27
CASSFLGVGVNTEAFF
TGTGCCAGCAGTTTCTTGGGGGTAGGTGTGAACACTGAAGCTTTCTTT
>TRBJ2-3|-|-|14|TRBV30
CAGQGWRARDTQYF
TGTGCCGGGCAGGGATGGAGAGCCAGAGATACGCAGTATTTT
>TRBJ1-2|-|-|13|TRBV14
CASSQEVRYGYTF
TGTGCCAGCAGCCAAGAAGTCCGCTATGGCTACACCTTC
>TRBJ2-1|TRBD1|-|13|TRBV5-1
CASSSDRGHEQFF
TGCGCCAGCAGCTCGGACAGGGGGCATGAGCAGTTCTTC
>TRBJ1-5|-|once|17|TRBV27
CASSLSRGDLANQPQHF
TGTGCCAGCAGTCTATCCAGAGGGGACCTTGCCAATCAGCCCCAGCATTTT
>TRBJ2-7|-|-|13|TRBV29-1
CSVEFSGTYEQYF
TGCAGCGTCGAATTTAGCGGCACCTACGAGCAGTACTTC
>TRBJ2-3|-|-|14|TRBV7-9
CASRTSVGTDTQYF
TGTGCCAGCCGAACATCGGTCGGAACAGATACGCAGTATTTT
>TRBJ1-4|TRBD1|-|17|TRBV28
CASSQNRDRATNEKLFF
TGTGCCAGCAGTCAAAACCGGGACAGGGCAACTAATGAAAAACTGTTTTTT
>TRBJ2-1|-|-|19|TRBV15
CATSRLRRLRSSPYNEQFF
TGTGCCACCAGCAGACTCCGCCGGTTGCGCTCATCCCCCTACAATGAGCAGTTCTTC
>TRBJ2-1|TRBD1|-|16|TRBV7-3
CASSLRRGPSYNEQFF
TGTGCCAGCAGCTTAAGAAGGGGGCCCTCTTACAATGAGCAGTTCTTC
>TRBJ1-1|TRBD1|-|13|TRBV6-5
CASRLTGGPEAFF
TGTGCCAGCAGACTCACAGGGGGCCCTGAAGCTTTCTTT
>TRBJ1-1|-|-|15|TRBV15
CATSRDRSENTEAFF
TGTGCCACCAGCAGAGATCGGTCTGAGAACACTGAAGCTTTCTTT
>TRBJ2-1|-|-|13|TRBV12-5
CASAPPGYNEQFF
TGTGCTAGTGCCCCGCCCGGGTACAATGAGCAGTTCTTC
>TRBJ2-7|TRBD2|-|15|TRBV2
CASSGPGLAGLEQYF
TGTGCCAGCAGTGGGCCGGGACTAGCGGGTCTCGAGCAGTACTTC
>TRBJ2-7|-|few|13|TRBV27
CASGPGRLMEQYF
TGTGCCAGCGGCCCGGGACGACTTATGGAGCAGTACTTC
>TRBJ2-1|-|-|14|TRBV30
CAWSVSHIATEQFF
TGTGCCTGGAGTGTATCCCACATAGCCACAGAGCAGTTCTTC
>TRBJ2-7|TRBD2|-|13|TRBV4-1
CASSTSESYEQYF
TGCGCCAGCTCCACTAGCGAGTCCTACGAGCAGTACTTC